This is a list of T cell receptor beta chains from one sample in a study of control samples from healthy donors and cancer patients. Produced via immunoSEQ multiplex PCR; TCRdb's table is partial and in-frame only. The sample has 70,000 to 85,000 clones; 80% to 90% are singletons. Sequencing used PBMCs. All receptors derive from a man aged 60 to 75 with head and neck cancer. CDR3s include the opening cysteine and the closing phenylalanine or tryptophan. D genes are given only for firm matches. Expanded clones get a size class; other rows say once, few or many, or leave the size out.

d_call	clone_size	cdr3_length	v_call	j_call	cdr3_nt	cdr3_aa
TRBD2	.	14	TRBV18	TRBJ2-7	TGTGCCAGCTCACCCCTAGCGGAAAACTACGAGCAGTACTTC	CASSPLAENYEQYF
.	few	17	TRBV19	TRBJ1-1	TGTGCCAGTAGTATAGAGCTCGGGGCATTCGTGTACACTGAAGCTTTCTTT	CASSIELGAFVYTEAFF
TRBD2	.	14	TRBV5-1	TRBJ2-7	TGCGCCAGCAGCTTCGGACTAGCGGTTTACGAGCAGTACTTC	CASSFGLAVYEQYF
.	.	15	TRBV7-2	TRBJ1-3	TGTGCCAGCAGCCCCATGGCAGCCTCTGGAAACACCATATATTTT	CASSPMAASGNTIYF
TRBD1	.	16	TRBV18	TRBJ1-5	TGTGCCAGCTCACCAGGGACAGGGGGCAGGAATCAGCCCCAGCATTTT	CASSPGTGGRNQPQHF
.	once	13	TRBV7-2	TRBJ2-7	TGTGCCAGCAGCTCCACAGTCGTCTACGAGCAGTACTTC	CASSSTVVYEQYF
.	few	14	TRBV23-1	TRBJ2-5	TGCGCCAGCAGTCAAAGAGTGGGTCAAGAGACCCAGTACTTC	CASSQRVGQETQYF
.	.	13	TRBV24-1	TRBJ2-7	TGTGCCACCCAAAGCGTAAGCTCCTACGAGCAGTACTTC	CATQSVSSYEQYF
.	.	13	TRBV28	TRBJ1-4	TGTGCCAGCAGCGGGGGTGTTTGGGAAAAACTGTTTTTT	CASSGGVWEKLFF
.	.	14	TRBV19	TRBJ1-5	TGTGCCAGTAGCTCGCTCGGGGACCAGCAGCCCCAGCATTTT	CASSSLGDQQPQHF
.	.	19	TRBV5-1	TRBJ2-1	TGCGCCAGCAGCTTGAACCCCGCCGGATGGGAAGGGAGCAGGAATGAGCAGTTCTTC	CASSLNPAGWEGSRNEQFF
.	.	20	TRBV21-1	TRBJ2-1	TGTGCCAGCAGCCTAGAGCCCGGGACTAGCGGGAGTAGTATCCTAGATGAGCAGTTCTTC	CASSLEPGTSGSSILDEQFF
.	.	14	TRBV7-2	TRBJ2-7	TGTGCCAGCAGCCCCCGGGGGAGCTCCTACGAGCAGTACTTC	CASSPRGSSYEQYF
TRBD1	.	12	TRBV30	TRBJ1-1	TGTGCAAGAGGACAGGTGTACACTGAAGCTTTCTTT	CARGQVYTEAFF
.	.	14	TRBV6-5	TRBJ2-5	TGTGCCAGCAGTTACAGGGGCACACAAGAGACCCAGTACTTC	CASSYRGTQETQYF
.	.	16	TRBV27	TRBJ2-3	TGTGCCAGCAGACTCGTTGGGCTGGGGGGAACAGATACGCAGTATTTT	CASRLVGLGGTDTQYF
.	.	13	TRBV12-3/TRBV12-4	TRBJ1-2	TGTGCCAGCAGTTTCCTGCAGAAACGGGGCTACACCTTC	CASSFLQKRGYTF
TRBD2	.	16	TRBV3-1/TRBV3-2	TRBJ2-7	TGTGCCAGCAGCCAAGGGGGTAGCGGGAGGGCCGGCGAGCAGTACTTC	CASSQGGSGRAGEQYF
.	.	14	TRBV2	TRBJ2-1	TGTGCCAGCAGTGTACGGACAATTTACAATGAGCAGTTCTTC	CASSVRTIYNEQFF
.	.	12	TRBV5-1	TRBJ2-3	TGCGCCAGCAGCTTGGTCTCGGATACGCAGTATTTT	CASSLVSDTQYF
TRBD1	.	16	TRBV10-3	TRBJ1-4	TGTGCCATCAGCCAAAAGGGGGACAGGGTCGATGAAAAACTGTTTTTT	CAISQKGDRVDEKLFF
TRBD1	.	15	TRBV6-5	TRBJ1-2	TGTGCCAGCAGTACTACCGGGACAGGGTTCTATGGCTACACCTTC	CASSTTGTGFYGYTF
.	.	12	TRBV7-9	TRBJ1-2	TGTGCCAGCAGCTTAGCAGAATATGGCTACACCTTC	CASSLAEYGYTF
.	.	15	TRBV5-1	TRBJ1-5	TGCGCCAGCAGCTTGGGAGGGGATAGCAATCAGCCCCAGCATTTT	CASSLGGDSNQPQHF
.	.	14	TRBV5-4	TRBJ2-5	TGTGCCAGCAGCTTAGCCACTTCGAGGGAGACCCAGTACTTC	CASSLATSRETQYF
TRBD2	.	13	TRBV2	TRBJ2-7	TGTGCCAGCAGAGGACTAGCGCTCTACGAGCAGTACTTC	CASRGLALYEQYF
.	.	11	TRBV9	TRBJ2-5	TGTGCCAGCAGCGAACAAGAGACCCAGTACTTC	CASSEQETQYF
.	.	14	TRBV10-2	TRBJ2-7	TGCGCCAGCAGTCAACAGGTGAGACCCTACGAGCAGTACTTC	CASSQQVRPYEQYF
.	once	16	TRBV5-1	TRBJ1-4	TGCGCCAGCAGCTTGGGAGGGGGATCAACTAATGAAAAACTGTTTTTT	CASSLGGGSTNEKLFF
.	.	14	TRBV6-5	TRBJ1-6	TGTGCCAGCAGTTCTAGCTCCGGGAGGCCACCCCTCCACTTT	CASSSSSGRPPLHF
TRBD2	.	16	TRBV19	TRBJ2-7	TGTGCCAGTAGTATAGAACTAGCGGGAGTAGGCTACGAGCAGTACTTC	CASSIELAGVGYEQYF
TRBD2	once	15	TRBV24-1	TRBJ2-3	TGTGCCACCAGAGGGCCTCGCGGGAGGGAGGATACGCAGTATTTT	CATRGPRGREDTQYF
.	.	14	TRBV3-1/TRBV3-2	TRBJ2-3	TGTGCCAGCAGCCTCGGGACCGGCGGGGATACGCAGTATTTT	CASSLGTGGDTQYF
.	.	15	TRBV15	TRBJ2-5	TGTGCCACCCGCACGGGCGGCGGACTACAAGAGACCCAGTACTTC	CATRTGGGLQETQYF
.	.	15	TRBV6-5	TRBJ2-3	TGTGCCAGTACACCCGCGGATTCTAGCACAGATACGCAGTATTTT	CASTPADSSTDTQYF
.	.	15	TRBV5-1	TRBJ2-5	TGCGCCAGCAGCTTGGCGCCAGCCTACCAAGAGACCCAGTACTTC	CASSLAPAYQETQYF
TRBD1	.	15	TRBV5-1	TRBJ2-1	TGCGCCAGCAAAAAAGAGGGGGCGATTAGAGGTGAGCAGTTCTTC	CASKKEGAIRGEQFF
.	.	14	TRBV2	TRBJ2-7	TGTGCCAGCAGTGGACAGTTTAAGTCCTACGAGCAGTACTTC	CASSGQFKSYEQYF
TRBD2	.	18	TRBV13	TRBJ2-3	TGTGCCAGCAGCTTATGGACTAGCGAGGAGATGGGCACAGATACGCAGTATTTT	CASSLWTSEEMGTDTQYF
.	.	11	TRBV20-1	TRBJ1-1	TGCAGTGCTAGTTCAACAGTAGAAGCTTTCTTT	CSASSTVEAFF
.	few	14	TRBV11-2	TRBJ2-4	TGTGCCAGCAGTTCAACGAGAGCCAAAAACATTCAGTACTTC	CASSSTRAKNIQYF
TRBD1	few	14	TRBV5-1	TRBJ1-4	TGCGCCAGCAGCCAACAAGGACAGGAAGAAAAACTGTTTTTT	CASSQQGQEEKLFF
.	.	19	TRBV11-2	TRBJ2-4	TGTGCCAGCAGCTTAGGGGCGAATACTGACCAGATAGCCAAAAACATTCAGTACTTC	CASSLGANTDQIAKNIQYF
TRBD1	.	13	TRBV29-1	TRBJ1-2	TGCAGCGCCAAGGACAGGGGGTTCTATGGCTACACCTTC	CSAKDRGFYGYTF
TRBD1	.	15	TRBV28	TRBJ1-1	TGTGCCAGCACCCCGGCCGGACAGGCCTCGGGTGAAGCTTTCTTT	CASTPAGQASGEAFF
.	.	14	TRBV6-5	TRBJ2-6	TGTGCCACCCTTAGGGCCTCTGGGGCCAACGTCCTGACTTTC	CATLRASGANVLTF
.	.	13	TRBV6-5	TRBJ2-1	TGTGCCAGCAAGACTATCGGTATATATGAGCAGTTCTTC	CASKTIGIYEQFF
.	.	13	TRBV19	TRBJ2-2	TGTGCCAGTAGCCGGACCATCACCGGGGAGCTGTTTTTT	CASSRTITGELFF
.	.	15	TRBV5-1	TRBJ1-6	TGCGCCAGCAGCTTGTCAGGGGCAGAGAATTCACCCCTCCACTTT	CASSLSGAENSPLHF
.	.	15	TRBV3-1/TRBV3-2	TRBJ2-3	TGTGCCAGCAGCCCGAACCTGGTGAGGACAGATACGCAGTATTTT	CASSPNLVRTDTQYF
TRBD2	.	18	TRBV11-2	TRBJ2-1	TGTGCCAGCAGCGCTGCACCGCGGCGGGAGGGCCCTTACAATGAGCAGTTCTTC	CASSAAPRREGPYNEQFF
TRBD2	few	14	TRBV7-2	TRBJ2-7	TGTGCCAGCAGCACTAGCGGGATAGGTTCCGAGCAGTACTTC	CASSTSGIGSEQYF
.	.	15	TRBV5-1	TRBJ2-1	TGCGCCAGCAGCTTTATGGGGGGCCAGTACAATGAGCAGTTCTTC	CASSFMGGQYNEQFF
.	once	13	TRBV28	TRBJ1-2	TGTGCCAGCAGATCGAATTCTAACTATGGCTACACCTTC	CASRSNSNYGYTF